The 20 T cell receptor beta chains reported below all come from one sample, sequenced in a study of T-cell reconstitution after alpha-beta-depleted transplantation in children. Unique molecular identifiers were incorporated during preparation of the TCRbeta library. In TCRdb, the PCR reads were re-called with MiXCR into one record per CDR3 protein. The table lists about 470,000 distinct CDR3 sequences, around 46% of them singletons. The sequenced sample was PBMCs, obtained before TCRalphabeta/CD19-depleted stem cell transplant. The receptors stem from a girl aged 2 to 9 with aplastic anemia, due to receive a stem cell transplant.

V is TRBV28 and J is TRBJ2-3; 9 bases line up with TRBD1. CDR3 length: 15 residues. Trimming cost V 6 bases and J 2 bases; bases outside gene matches: 6. The germline gives CDR1 MDHEN, CDR2 SYDVKM. CDR3 region: CASRRGQGTTDTQYF. The CDR3 coding sequence is TGTGCCAGCAGGCGCGGACAGGGGACCACAGATACGCAGTATTTT.

This clonotype appeared once. The chain links TRBV15 to TRBJ2-3, with 9 bases that match TRBD2. V gave up 5 bases and J gave up 1 base; unmatched junction bases: 1. CDR3 length equals 14 residues. Germline assignment: CDR1 LNHNV and CDR2 YYDKDF (reference sequence). The CDR3 loop reads CATSLAGGTDTQYF. CDR3 DNA sequence: TGTGCCACCAGCTTAGCGGGGGGCACAGATACGCAGTATTTT.

This clonotype has just a few counts. The rearrangement joins TRBV11-2 to TRBJ2-7; D gene unclear. Germline lookup yields CDR1 SGHAT and CDR2 FQNNGV. Trimming removed 5 bases at V and 6 bases at J, with 17 bases between. The CDR3 totals 14 residues. DNA for the CDR3: TGTGCCAGCAGCCCGGATAGGGTCTCGAGCGAGCAGTACTTC. Translated: CASSPDRVSSEQYF.

This chain joins TRBV9 and TRBJ2-2, with a weak D call TRBD1 (5 bases). Trimming left V 3 bases short and J 4 bases short, with 7 bases between. Per the germline V gene, CDR1 is SGDLS and CDR2 is YYNGEE. The CDR3 runs to 13 residues. CDR3 amino acids: CASSGQPTGELFF. CDR3 nucleotides: TGTGCCAGCAGCGGACAGCCCACCGGGGAGCTGTTTTTT.

This clonotype was counted ten times or more. CDR3 region: CASSQIIQGNYGYTF. CDR3 in DNA: TGCGCCAGCAGCCAAATCATACAGGGGAACTATGGCTACACCTTC. The chain couples TRBV4-1 to TRBJ1-2; TRBD1 aligns across 7 bases. This CDR3 spans 15 amino acids. Germline CDR1 is MGHRA and CDR2 is YSYEKL. V was pared by 2 bases and J by 2 bases, with 5 bases of the junction left unmatched.

The CDR3 protein is CASSLVGPNQPQHF. The CDR3 DNA follows: TGTGCCAGCAGCTTAGTGGGGCCTAACCAGCCCCAGCATTTT. The chain uses TRBV7-2 and TRBJ1-5, with D possibly matching TRBD1 (5 bases). The ends were cut back, 1 base at V and 7 bases at J, with 11 bases in the middle. This CDR3 comprises 14 residues. The V gene's germline CDR1 is SGHTA and CDR2 FQGNSA.

The chain uses TRBV5-1 and TRBJ2-1, with a possible D match to TRBD2 (7 bases). The germline V and J ends were trimmed by 2 bases and 3 bases, with 12 bases remaining between them. CDR1 is SGHRS and CDR2 is YFSETQ in the germline V gene. The CDR3 spans 15 residues. The CDR3 bases are TGCGCCAGCAGCTTTCTGGGAGGGGGCTACAATGAGCAGTTCTTC. Translated: CASSFLGGGYNEQFF.

Only a few counts were recorded for this clonotype. The chain links TRBV20-1 to TRBJ1-5; D might be TRBD1 (6 bases). The V gene lost 6 bases and the J gene lost 6 bases, with 18 bases spanning the gap. CDR1 and CDR2 from the germline V gene are DFQATT and SNEGSKA (reference sequence). The CDR3 is 14 amino acids. This chain's CDR3 is CSALTREGGQPQHF. Here the CDR3 DNA reads TGCAGTGCCCTCACTAGGGAGGGGGGTCAGCCCCAGCATTTT.

This clonotype was counted many times. The V and J genes are TRBV5-5 and TRBJ2-3; D may be TRBD2 (6 bases). The CDR3 has 16 residues. Trimming pared 1 base from V and 4 bases from J, leaving 16 bases between. CDR1 is SGHKS, CDR2 YYEKEE, per germline (reference sequence). The CDR3, as DNA: TGTGCCAGCAGCTTGATTCCCGGAGGAGGGGCAGATACGCAGTATTTT. The encoded protein is CASSLIPGGGADTQYF.

The gene calls are TRBV13 and TRBJ2-3, with a possible D match to TRBD2 (5 bases). Germline values: CDR1 PRHDT, CDR2 FYEKMQ (reference sequence). The CDR3 has 17 residues. The V end lost 5 bases, the J end lost 2 bases, and 20 bases lay between the germline ends. The CDR3 DNA follows: TGTGCCAGCAGCACTACACTCCGAGGCGGGTACACAGATACGCAGTATTTT. As protein: CASSTTLRGGYTDTQYF. The full variable domain, in which reference TRBV13 and TRBJ2-3 provide the parts outside the CDR3, is AAGVIQSPRHLIKEKRETATLKCYPIPRHDTVYWYQQGPGQDPQFLISFYEKMQSDKGSIPDRFSAQQFSDYHSELNMSSLELGDSALYFCASSTTLRGGYTDTQYFGPGTRLTVL.

This clonotype was recorded once. The chain recombines TRBV12-3 or TRBV12-4 with TRBJ2-5, with TRBD2 as a possible D gene (5 bases). V was trimmed by 4 bases and J by 4 bases, leaving 10 bases between them. There are 13 residues in the CDR3. Here the CDR3 DNA reads TGTGCCAGCAGTTCCCTAGAGGGAGAGACCCAGTACTTC. This translates into CASSSLEGETQYF.

The chain recombines TRBV25-1 with TRBJ1-4; D remains ambiguous. From germline, CDR1 is MGHDK and CDR2 SYGVNS. This CDR3 has 14 residues. V lost 1 base and J lost 8, with 11 bases in between. The CDR3 DNA reads as TGTGCCAGCAGTGAATGGATTCCCGAGGAAAAACTGTTTTTT. Translated, it gives CASSEWIPEEKLFF. Full variable domain (missing parts from reference TRBV25-1 and TRBJ1-4): EADIYQTPRYLVIGTGKKITLECSQTMGHDKMYWYQQDPGMELHLIHYSYGVNSTEKGDLSSESTVSRIRTEHFPLTLESARPSHTSQYLCASSEWIPEEKLFFGSGTQLSVL.

This clonotype has only a few counts. The rearrangement joins TRBV28 to TRBJ2-7; D uncertain. Trimming removed 7 bases at V and 0 bases at J, with 13 bases between. The CDR3 has 14 residues. Per germline, CDR1 MDHEN and CDR2 SYDVKM. CDR3 DNA: TGTGCCAGCAACCCTACCGAGGTCTCCTACGAGCAGTACTTC. Protein: CASNPTEVSYEQYF. The whole variable domain, remainder taken from reference TRBV28 and TRBJ2-7, is DVKVTQSSRYLVKRTGEKVFLECVQDMDHENMFWYRQDPGLGLRLIYFSYDVKMKEKGDIPEGYSVSREKKERFSLILESASTNQTSMYLCASNPTEVSYEQYFGPGTRLTVT.

This clonotype was observed many times. This sequence joins TRBV5-1 and TRBJ2-7, with D possibly being TRBD2 (7 bases). V was shortened by 4 bases and J by 3 bases, with 14 bases between the two germline ends. The germline V gene has CDR1 SGHRS and CDR2 YFSETQ. CDR3 length equals 14 residues. The CDR3 DNA follows: TGCGCCAGCAGCCCTTCCGGGGGGCTCTACGAGCAGTACTTC. Its translation is CASSPSGGLYEQYF.

The chain combines TRBV12-3 or TRBV12-4 with TRBJ2-6; D is ambiguous. This CDR3 spans 14 amino acids. Deletions cut 5 bases from V and 0 bases from J, with 5 bases between. CDR3: CASSKSSGANVLTF. The CDR3 DNA is TGTGCCAGCAGTAAGAGCTCTGGGGCCAACGTCCTGACTTTC.

The chain has TRBV5-1 and TRBJ1-3; D remains ambiguous. The germline CDR1 and CDR2 sequences are SGHRS and YFSETQ. Trimming pared 1 base from V and 2 bases from J, leaving 10 bases between. This CDR3 contains 15 residues. In DNA, the CDR3 is TGCGCCAGCAGCTTGAACGCGGATACTGGAAACACCATATATTTT. Protein product: CASSLNADTGNTIYF.

V is TRBV12-3 or TRBV12-4 and J is TRBJ1-5; D perhaps matches TRBD1 (6 bases). Trimming stripped 5 bases from V and 1 base from J, with 15 bases between. The CDR3 sequence is 16 residues long. The CDR3 DNA follows: TGTGCCAGCAGTCTCGGACAGATCGCAAGCAATCAGCCCCAGCATTTT. Translated: CASSLGQIASNQPQHF.

The chain has TRBV20-1 and TRBJ2-5; unclear D gene. Germline CDR1 is DFQATT and CDR2 is SNEGSKA (reference sequence). With 7 bases removed from V and 7 bases from J, the gap between germline ends came to 13 bases. The CDR3 spans 11 residues. The CDR3 DNA follows: TGCAGTGTGGGTTTGCTGGTGACCCAGTACTTC. As protein: CSVGLLVTQYF.

This clonotype is labeled as medium-sized. The J gene is TRBJ2-5, the V gene TRBV28, with 12 bases matching TRBD2. After removal of 6 bases from V and 5 bases from J, the junction contained 7 bases not matched to a gene. The germline CDR1 and CDR2 sequences are MDHEN and SYDVKM. CDR3 length: 15 amino acids. The CDR3 region has the DNA TGTGCCAGCAGAGCTCTAGCGGGAGGGGGGGAGACCCAGTACTTC. Protein sequence: CASRALAGGGETQYF.

In regard to this clonotype: Germline is not matched at one junction end, which may reflect a read error. The chain joins TRBV6-5 to TRBJ2-4; D call uncertain. The germline V gene encodes CDR1 MNHEY and CDR2 SVGAGI. The CDR3 runs 14 residues. This CDR3 reads CASSYSKVRGFLNF. In DNA, the CDR3 is TGTGCCAGCAGTTACTCGAAGGTGCGAGGTTTTTTGAACTTC.